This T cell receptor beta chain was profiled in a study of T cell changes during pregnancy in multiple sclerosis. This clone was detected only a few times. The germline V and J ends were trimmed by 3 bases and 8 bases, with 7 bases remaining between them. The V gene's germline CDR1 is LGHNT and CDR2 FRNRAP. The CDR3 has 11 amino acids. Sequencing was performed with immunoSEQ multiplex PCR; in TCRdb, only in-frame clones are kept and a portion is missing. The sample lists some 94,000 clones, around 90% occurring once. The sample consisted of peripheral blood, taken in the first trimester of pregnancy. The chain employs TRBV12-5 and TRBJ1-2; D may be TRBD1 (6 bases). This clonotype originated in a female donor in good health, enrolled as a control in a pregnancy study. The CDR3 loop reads CASGLGGGYTF. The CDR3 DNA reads TGTGCTAGTGGTTTAGGGGGAGGCTACACCTTC. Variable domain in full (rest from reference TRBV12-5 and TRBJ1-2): DARVTQTPRHKVTEMGQEVTMRCQPILGHNTVFWYRQTMMQGLELLAYFRNRAPLDDSGMPKDRFSAEMPDATLATLKIQPSEPRDSAVYFCASGLGGGYTFGSGTRLTVV.